The clone carrying this TCR beta chain was recorded a few times. Antigen specificity is unknown. The PCR ran on 60 Vbeta and 13 Jbeta primers. Clones were sequenced by immunoSEQ multiplex PCR, and TCRdb holds only the in-frame ones, with some missing. Of roughly 150,000 clones in the sample, roughly 77% were seen once. The record originates from a study of cytomegalovirus exposure and HLA in healthy donors. Study-wide results and caveats: In vitro assays verified that a few CMV-associated chains recognized CMV antigens specifically. Reports indicated that the classifier achieved high specificity and sensitivity in diagnosing cytomegalovirus status. In a later analysis, at a false discovery rate of 0.05, roughly 17,000 TCR beta sequences matched HLA alleles.

When sampled, the donors appeared nominally healthy, though they likely had unrecorded immune exposures. CDR1 MNHNY and CDR2 SVGAGI come from the germline V gene (reference sequence). Losses at the gene ends were 6 bases for V and 6 bases for J; bases not matched to a gene: 4. This CDR3 comprises 13 residues. Sample: PBMCs. This TCR derives from a man in his thirties or forties in good health. The chain couples TRBV6-6 to TRBJ1-5, with TRBD1 matching 8 bases. CDR3 in amino acids: CASRPGGSQPQHF. The CDR3 DNA follows: TGTGCCAGCAGGCCAGGGGGCAGTCAGCCCCAGCATTTT.